This T cell receptor beta chain was recovered during a study of beta chain features in type 1 diabetes (dated by TCRdb to 2016 to 2019). Turning to the overall study: Mean age, gender distribution, total cell number and subset yield were not different between patients and healthy donors. A total of 90 million to 140 million sorted cells were examined across all samples, and RNA yield correlated strongly with the number of cells per subset. Whereas all 30 or so donors provided naive and central memory subsets, regulatory and stem cell-like memory subsets were isolated from just 8 patients and roughly eight healthy donors. The study compared the TCRB repertoires of sorted circulating CD4+ T cell subsets in recently diagnosed type 1 diabetes patients with those in matched healthy donors.

Ends trimmed: V by 5 bases, J by 5 bases; bases unmatched to a gene: 10. Reading from cysteine to phenylalanine, the CDR3 counts 14 amino acids. Only CDR3 DNA is held: 42 bases, read in frame from base 1. Via the germline V gene (reference sequence), CDR1 is GTSNPN and CDR2 SVGIG. Each donor gave one peripheral blood draw, roughly 0.11 L on average, collected into heparinised tubes. Using a panel that included CD45RO, CCR7, CD25, CD127, CD95 and CD27, naive, central memory, regulatory and stem cell-like memory CD4+ T cells were sorted on a BD FACSAria II. A purity above 95% was achieved for all sorted populations. PBMCs were isolated immediately by Lymphoprep density gradient centrifugation and stained directly without culture. So that batch effects would be minimized, each experiment stained and sorted samples in pairs, pairing one healthy donor with one patient. General conclusions and limits of the study: Fewer insertions and more nucleotide deletions at VDJ recombination sites were observed in patients with type 1 diabetes, implying thymic rearrangement abnormalities. Only small numbers of individuals were included in the HLA sub-analyses, which left unresolved whether HLA type had any influence on TCRB rearrangement. PCR may preferentially amplify shorter templates, but because patient and control samples were amplified and corrected together, any resulting skew would affect both groups equally. Sequencing cDNA rather than genomic DNA could over-represent highly expressing activated cells, although activation and CD3 levels did not differ between groups. Naive, central memory and regulatory TCRB repertoires appeared to be more similar among patients than among healthy donors. A moderate but significant shortening of TCRB CDR3 length was observed in type 1 diabetes patients in all four CD4+ subsets.

Comments on this clone: Its target antigen remains unknown. No quality values exist for individual bases; no much larger clone is one base distant.

The High Capacity cDNA Reverse Transcription Kit was used to reverse transcribe all of the isolated RNA, meaning that expressed TCRB transcripts were what got sequenced. Naive, central memory and regulatory T cell samples underwent deep immunoSEQ sequencing, averaging around 3.7 million total reads per sample. Sorted cells were lysed in RLT buffer and RNA was extracted with DNase-treated RNeasy Micro or Mini kits, depending on cell number. Each cell subset was processed on its own to prevent cross-contamination, while patient and healthy donor samples were processed together. Using the immunoSEQ multiplex PCR, TCRB sequences were amplified from cDNA into 87-bp fragments spanning the CDR3 region. Amplicons were sequenced on the Illumina HiSeq platform. Per the source publication's procedure: PCR bias was corrected computationally using synthetic template baselines, and reads within Hamming distance 2 were collapsed, with unmergeable singletons discarded. Reads were aligned to IMGT to assign V, D and J genes, CDR3 length, and insertions or deletions at six rearrangement sites. Clonotype counts were normalized to sorted cell number within each subset before computing true diversity and Gini coefficients with the tcR R package. Repertoire sharing was quantified using the overlap coefficient calculated on TCRB nucleotide sequences. Out-of-frame TCRB sequences from naive cells were analyzed to stand in for the pre-selection repertoire. The table comes from immuneACCESS by way of TCRdb, which keeps in-frame sequences with V and J called. Part of the clones is missing from these tables; in studies checked, under half for an unresolved V gene and the rest for unknown reasons. The D gene and trimming were derived from the DNA, and the V and J assignments and clone size from that table. This sample is represented by 550,000 to 850,000 clones; over 10% of them were singletons. The top ten clones comprise approximately 0.022% of the sample.

Sequenced material: naive CD4+ T cells from blood. The intended sense of this specimen's cell subset or site label: true naive CD4+ T cells. This TCR was sampled from a man aged 18 to 29 with type 1 diabetes. The sequence links TRBV30 to TRBJ1-2, and 8 junctional nucleotides match TRBD1. The DNA is as follows: TGTGCCTGGTCGACAGGGGCCTGGGGGTATGGCTACACCTTC. The resulting protein is CAWSTGAWGYGYTF.